Following are 21 T cell receptor beta chains from one sample sequenced in a study of T cell responses to AZD1222 COVID-19 vaccine. The method was immunoSEQ multiplex PCR; TCRdb's version includes in-frame clones alone and lacks a portion of them. This table holds more than 95,000 clones, around 90% found once. Sequences were derived from peripheral blood, sampled on day 0 of AZD1222 vaccination. Receptors were obtained from an adult in good health.

The chain joins TRBV6-5 to TRBJ2-7; the match to TRBD2 covers 10 bases. Germline lookup yields CDR1 MNHEY and CDR2 SVGAGI. The CDR3 has 15 residues. V dropped 5 bases and J dropped 0; count of bases not matched to a gene: 4. The CDR3 DNA reads TGTGCCAGCAGTCTAAGCGGGGGGGTCTCCTACGAGCAGTACTTC. Protein: CASSLSGGVSYEQYF.

The rearrangement joins TRBV21-1 to TRBJ1-2. TRBV21-1 constitutes a pseudogene. CDR3 size: 14 residues. This chain's CDR3 is CASSPVRAGYGYTF. CDR3 DNA sequence: TGTGCCAGCAGCCCGGTCAGGGCGGGCTATGGCTACACCTTC.

This chain connects TRBV9 to TRBJ1-4; D perhaps matches TRBD1 (6 bases). The CDR3 is 15 amino acids. The V end was cut by 4 bases, the J end by 0 bases, with 10 bases between. CDR1 and CDR2 from the germline V gene are SGDLS and YYNGEE. Written as DNA, the CDR3 is TGTGCCAGCAGCCCTCGGACAGCAACTAATGAAAAACTGTTTTTT. Translating it yields CASSPRTATNEKLFF.

This chain links TRBV19 with TRBJ1-3; no clear D. This CDR3 spans 15 amino acids. The V and J ends lost 5 bases and 0 bases respectively, with 11 bases between them. The germline gives CDR1 LNHDA, CDR2 SQIVND (reference sequence). CDR3 coding DNA: TGTGCCAGTAGTGCCTCTGTGAGCTCTGGAAACACCATATATTTT. Translated: CASSASVSSGNTIYF.

The chain employs TRBV5-1 and TRBJ1-2; no reliable D call. Per the germline V gene, CDR1 is SGHRS and CDR2 is YFSETQ. The CDR3 consists of 13 residues. Trimming took 5 bases from V and 10 from J, leaving 18 bases between them. The DNA of the CDR3 is TGCGCCAGCAGTTTGTGGCCCACCGAGCCCTACACCTTC. This encodes CASSLWPTEPYTF.

V usage is TRBV28 and J usage is TRBJ2-7; D is possibly TRBD1 (6 bases). Trimming took off 7 bases at V and 0 bases at J, with 16 bases between the two ends. This CDR3 contains 15 residues. Germline V CDR1 and CDR2: MDHEN, SYDVKM. CDR3 nucleotides: TGTGCCAGCACCGACACCGGGACATTCTCCTACGAGCAGTACTTC. Translating it yields CASTDTGTFSYEQYF.

The chain links TRBV15 to TRBJ1-1; D call uncertain. Germline CDR1 is LNHNV and CDR2 is YYDKDF (reference sequence). Trimming shortened V by 4 bases and J by 4 bases, and 16 bases separated the two germline ends. This CDR3 has 15 amino acids. The CDR3 coding sequence is TGTGCCACCAGCACTAGAACTGGACTACTCACTGAAGCTTTCTTT. Translated: CATSTRTGLLTEAFF. The variable domain in full, completed from reference TRBV15 and TRBJ1-1, reads DAMVIQNPRYQVTQFGKPVTLSCSQTLNHNVMYWYQQKSSQAPKLLFHYYDKDFNNEADTPDNFQSRRPNTSFCFLDIRSPGLGDTAMYLCATSTRTGLLTEAFFGQGTRLTVV.

The chain uses TRBV19 and TRBJ2-4; D is uncertain. Germline CDR1 LNHDA, CDR2 SQIVND (reference sequence). This CDR3 contains 19 residues. V lost 1 base, J lost 0 bases, and 19 bases lay in between. Written as DNA, the CDR3 is TGTGCCAGTAGTATAGGCCTCAGAAGGAGTCAACTAGCCAAAAACATTCAGTACTTC. This gives the protein CASSIGLRRSQLAKNIQYF.

This clone was counted between two and nine times. This chain connects TRBV2 to TRBJ1-2, with D tentatively TRBD1 (5 bases). Germline CDR1 is SNHLY and CDR2 is FYNNEI. The V gene lost 4 bases and the J gene lost 6 bases, with 15 bases spanning the gap. This CDR3 spans 14 amino acids. The CDR3, as DNA: TGTGCCAGCAGTGTAGTCAGGGCTTTTGATGGCTACACCTTC. Protein: CASSVVRAFDGYTF.

The CDR3 protein is CASSVVAGVRGRSQETQYF. CDR3 bases: TGTGCCAGCAGCGTAGTAGCGGGAGTCCGGGGGCGTTCCCAAGAGACCCAGTACTTC. This chain joins TRBV9 and TRBJ2-5; 9 bases are shared with TRBD2. The CDR3 contains 19 residues. V lost 0 bases and J lost 1; bases outside the gene matches: 13. Per the germline V gene, CDR1 is SGDLS and CDR2 is YYNGEE.

This chain joins TRBV18 and TRBJ1-1, with D possibly matching TRBD1 (6 bases). The germline V gene encodes CDR1 KGHSH and CDR2 LQKENI. The CDR3 loop spans 19 amino acids. V lost 3 bases, J lost 8 bases, and 31 bases lay in between. The CDR3, as DNA: TGTGCCAGCTCACCCACCACAATTGGGGTTTTACAGGGTGTTTCCGAAGCTTTCTTT. Translating gives CASSPTTIGVLQGVSEAFF.

The chain uses TRBV20-1 and TRBJ2-1; D gene ambiguous. The germline gives CDR1 DFQATT, CDR2 SNEGSKA (reference sequence). V lost 3 bases, J lost 6 bases, and 24 bases lay in between. This CDR3 has 17 residues. CDR3 loop: CSASPINQFVGANEQFF. The DNA for the CDR3 is TGCAGTGCTAGTCCTATTAACCAGTTCGTCGGCGCCAATGAGCAGTTCTTC.

This rearrangement joins TRBV7-6 to TRBJ2-5; the D gene is possibly TRBD1 (5 bases). From germline, CDR1 is SGHVS and CDR2 FNYEAQ. The CDR3 is 16 residues long. The ends were cut back, 5 bases at V and 2 bases at J, with 18 bases in the middle. CDR3 residues: CASSPRETESQETQYF. CDR3 coding DNA: TGTGCCAGCAGCCCCAGGGAAACCGAATCACAAGAGACCCAGTACTTC.

The DNA of the CDR3 is TGTGCCAGCAGTTACGAAGGGGGCGGGGGAACTGAAGCTTTCTTT. Translation gives CASSYEGGGGTEAFF. V and J are TRBV6-5 and TRBJ1-1, with TRBD1 matching 7 bases. Germline V gene lookup returns CDR1 MNHEY and CDR2 SVGAGI. The CDR3 is 15 residues long. The ends lost 2 bases at V and 5 bases at J; junction bases unmatched: 8.

This clone was picked up one time. V is TRBV7-2 and J is TRBJ1-1, with D hard to call. Germline values: CDR1 SGHTA, CDR2 FQGNSA. V shed 2 bases and J shed 1 base, with 17 bases lying between them. This CDR3 contains 17 residues. CDR3 residues: CASSLSFDHLTNTEAFF. The CDR3, as DNA: TGTGCCAGCAGCTTATCTTTCGACCACCTCACGAACACTGAAGCTTTCTTT. The entire variable domain, with the rest obtained from reference TRBV7-2 and TRBJ1-1, is as follows: GAGVSQSPSNKVTEKGKDVELRCDPISGHTALYWYRQSLGQGLEFLIYFQGNSAPDKSGLPSDRFSAERTGGSVSTLTIQRTQQEDSAVYLCASSLSFDHLTNTEAFFGQGTRLTVV.

V is TRBV7-8 and J is TRBJ2-4; 7 bases line up with TRBD2. The germline V gene has CDR1 SGHVS and CDR2 FQNEAQ. V trimming: 3 bases; J trimming: 0 bases; junction bases outside the gene matches: 5. This CDR3 comprises 16 residues. The CDR3 spells CASSFERGLAKNIQYF. The DNA for the CDR3 is TGTGCCAGCAGCTTCGAGCGGGGTCTAGCCAAAAACATTCAGTACTTC.

This chain uses TRBV10-3 with TRBJ2-3, with D unclear. Germline V lookup: CDR1 ENHRY, CDR2 SYGVKD. Trimming took off 3 bases at V and 1 base at J, with 11 bases between the two ends. The CDR3 is 15 residues long. CDR3 in DNA: TGTGCCATCAGTGAAGCACTTACGGGCACAGATACGCAGTATTTT. Encoded protein: CAISEALTGTDTQYF.

The chain uses TRBV7-8 and TRBJ1-2; the match to TRBD1 covers 10 bases. The CDR3 length is 16 residues. Germline loops: CDR1 SGHVS, CDR2 FQNEAQ. V was clipped by 3 bases and J by 3 bases; unmatched bases: 7. The CDR3 here is CASSLRQGAYHYGYTF. CDR3 coding DNA: TGTGCCAGCAGCTTGAGACAGGGGGCTTATCACTATGGCTACACCTTC.

This chain connects TRBV7-2 to TRBJ1-1; 9 bases agree with TRBD1. V trimming: 5 bases; J trimming: 6 bases; junction bases outside the gene matches: 7. Per the germline V gene, CDR1 is SGHTA and CDR2 is FQGNSA. The CDR3 consists of 14 residues. The chain's CDR3 is CASSQRGQGPEAFF. In nucleotides, the CDR3 is TGTGCCAGCAGCCAACGGGGACAGGGTCCTGAAGCTTTCTTT.

V usage is TRBV2 and J usage is TRBJ1-1, with D perhaps TRBD1 (5 bases). Trimming left V 8 bases short and J 4 bases short, with 11 bases between. The CDR3 consists of 12 residues. Looked up from germline, CDR1 is SNHLY and CDR2 is FYNNEI. CDR3 amino acids: CASGTVLTEAFF. For the CDR3, the DNA is TGTGCCAGCGGGACCGTCCTCACTGAAGCTTTCTTT.

The gene calls are TRBV19 and TRBJ1-2; 9 bases agree with TRBD1. The V segment lost 4 bases and the J segment 3 bases; nucleotides outside the gene matches: 12. Germline V lookup: CDR1 LNHDA, CDR2 SQIVND (reference sequence). The CDR3 runs 17 residues. The CDR3 spells CASSTSHVRDRDYGYTF. CDR3 nucleotide sequence: TGTGCCAGTAGTACTTCTCATGTCCGGGACAGGGACTATGGCTACACCTTC.